This T cell receptor (beta chain) was captured in a study of regulatory T cells in long-lasting Graves disease. Study background: Antithyroid drugs had been taken under 3 months by newly diagnosed Graves' patients.

Study-level points and caveats: Possibly, too few samples lowered accuracy.

Time point denoted: newly diagnosed GD, antithyroid drugs for less than 3 months. From PBMCs, RNA was extracted and then used to make the TCR library. For TCR beta, libraries came from iRepertoire HTBI primers and Arm-PCR of CDR3 regions. TCRdb reprocessed the multiplex PCR reads via MiXCR and lists one record per CDR3 protein. The data show hundreds of thousands of distinct CDR3 sequences, roughly 16% seen once. V was clipped by 1 base and J by 6 bases, with 7 bases between them. The germline CDR1 and CDR2 sequences are SGHTA and FQGNSA. The CDR3 spans 13 residues. In its sample, this clonotype was seen many times. Its antigen remains unidentified. The same specimen was also included in a second study, on T cells in Graves' hyperthyroidism and ophthalmopathy. That work states: Carried out on the TCR CDR3, a first-round RT-PCR used the HTBI primer set. Most clonotypes expanded in the thyroid (above 0.001) were also present in blood.

This receptor was obtained from a woman aged 25 to 39 with Graves disease. The rearrangement links TRBV7-2 to TRBJ2-1, with D unclear. Sequenced material: peripheral blood mononuclear cells (PBMCs), taken at new diagnosis, from a patient treated with antithyroid drugs. CDR3 sequence reads: CASSLEVPNEQFF. Written as DNA, the CDR3 is TGTGCCAGCAGCTTAGAGGTACCCAATGAGCAGTTCTTC.